This T cell receptor (beta chain) was profiled in a study of Graves' ophthalmopathy and Graves' hyperthyroidism. Overall study findings and caveats: Ophthalmopathy could be told apart from stable hyperthyroidism by a 13-signature model (approximately 90% sensitivity, roughly 81% specificity).

The authors enrolled newly diagnosed hyperthyroidism patients aged 18 to 65 with under 2 months' duration. This clonotype was counted only a few times. The antigen is unknown. V was clipped by 2 bases and J by 6 bases; unmatched bases: 12. Germline V gene lookup returns CDR1 KGHDR and CDR2 SFDVKD. The CDR3 runs 16 residues. Amplifying from RNA transcripts, the study obtained TCR beta CDR3 regions. Second-round multiplex PCR came after a first-round RT-PCR that employed HTBI primers. TCRdb reprocessed the multiplex PCR reads via MiXCR and lists one record per CDR3 protein. Of over a million distinct CDR3 sequences in the sample, roughly two fifths were seen once.

The sequenced material came from peripheral blood or thyroid tissue (not recorded which). J is TRBJ2-7 and V is TRBV24-1, with 7 bases matching TRBD1. The TCR was taken from an adult man with Graves' hyperthyroidism. This chain's CDR3 is CATSDSRTGRATEQYF. CDR3 sequence (DNA): TGTGCCACCAGTGATTCTAGGACAGGACGGGCGACCGAGCAGTACTTC.